The rows below give T cell receptor beta chains drawn from one sample of a study of regulatory T cells in long-lasting Graves disease. TCRdb reprocessed the multiplex PCR reads via MiXCR and lists one record per CDR3 protein. The table includes more than 650,000 distinct CDR3 sequences, roughly 30% detected once. Sequences were derived from peripheral blood mononuclear cells (PBMCs), sampled when the disease was refractory, from a patient treated with antithyroid drugs. The receptors come from a female donor with Graves disease. Both conserved end residues are part of each CDR3. Each record gives: clone size, V gene, D gene, J gene, CDR3 protein, CDR3 DNA. D genes are given only for firm matches. Where a row states a size, it is once, few, many or the class of an expanded clone; other rows omit it.

clone size: many
V gene: TRBV12-3/TRBV12-4
D gene: .
J gene: TRBJ2-4
CDR3 protein: CASSFDRFTAKNIQYF
CDR3 DNA: TGTGCCAGCAGTTTCGACAGATTCACAGCCAAAAACATTCAGTACTTC

clone size: .
V gene: TRBV11-2
D gene: TRBD1
J gene: TRBJ1-4
CDR3 protein: CASSQGQDNEKLFF
CDR3 DNA: TGTGCCAGCAGCCAAGGACAGGATAATGAAAAACTGTTTTTT

clone size: .
V gene: TRBV7-2
D gene: TRBD2
J gene: TRBJ2-7
CDR3 protein: CASRLAGPHSEQYF
CDR3 DNA: TGTGCCAGCAGGTTAGCGGGACCCCATAGCGAGCAGTACTTC

clone size: .
V gene: TRBV6-5
D gene: TRBD1
J gene: TRBJ1-5
CDR3 protein: CASSSGQGSDQPQHF
CDR3 DNA: TGTGCCAGCAGTTCTGGACAGGGGAGTGATCAGCCCCAGCATTTT

clone size: many
V gene: TRBV2
D gene: .
J gene: TRBJ1-2
CDR3 protein: CASSDPRGDYGYTF
CDR3 DNA: TGTGCCAGCAGTGATCCCAGGGGTGACTATGGCTACACCTTC

clone size: .
V gene: TRBV2
D gene: TRBD2
J gene: TRBJ2-1
CDR3 protein: CASSEAGLAEKQFF
CDR3 DNA: TGTGCCAGCAGTGAAGCTGGACTAGCGGAAAAGCAGTTCTTC

clone size: .
V gene: TRBV30
D gene: TRBD2
J gene: TRBJ2-5
CDR3 protein: CAWSPRKLAGAETQYF
CDR3 DNA: TGTGCCTGGAGTCCACGCAAGCTAGCGGGAGCTGAGACCCAGTACTTC

clone size: .
V gene: TRBV7-9
D gene: TRBD2
J gene: TRBJ2-3
CDR3 protein: CASSLRLAGGTDTQYF
CDR3 DNA: TGTGCCAGCAGCTTAAGACTAGCGGGGGGCACAGATACGCAGTATTTT

clone size: many
V gene: TRBV12-3/TRBV12-4
D gene: .
J gene: TRBJ2-2
CDR3 protein: CASSPRSGELFF
CDR3 DNA: TGTGCCAGCAGTCCCCGTTCCGGGGAGCTGTTTTTT

clone size: .
V gene: TRBV6-4
D gene: .
J gene: TRBJ1-6
CDR3 protein: CASSRDKSSYNSPLHF
CDR3 DNA: TGTGCCAGCAGTCGGGACAAAAGCTCCTATAATTCACCCCTCCACTTT

clone size: few
V gene: TRBV7-3
D gene: .
J gene: TRBJ1-1
CDR3 protein: CASSQQHRTEAFF
CDR3 DNA: TGTGCCAGCAGTCAACAGCACCGCACTGAAGCTTTCTTT

clone size: .
V gene: TRBV7-7
D gene: TRBD1
J gene: TRBJ1-2
CDR3 protein: CASSSSKTGGPGGVTIRVYGYTF
CDR3 DNA: TGTGCTAGCAGCTCAAGTAAAACAGGGGGCCCAGGGGGAGTCACGATACGGGTCTATGGCTACACCTTC

clone size: few
V gene: TRBV12-3/TRBV12-4
D gene: .
J gene: TRBJ1-2
CDR3 protein: CASSSLSRGHGYTF
CDR3 DNA: TGTGCCAGCAGTTCTCTCTCCAGGGGTCATGGCTACACCTTC

clone size: few
V gene: TRBV2
D gene: .
J gene: TRBJ1-2
CDR3 protein: CASSENPENYGYTF
CDR3 DNA: TGTGCCAGCAGTGAAAATCCAGAGAACTATGGCTACACCTTC

clone size: once
V gene: TRBV5-1
D gene: .
J gene: TRBJ2-7
CDR3 protein: CASSFRRPQYF
CDR3 DNA: TGCGCCAGCAGCTTCAGAAGGCCTCAGTACTTC

clone size: few
V gene: TRBV7-9
D gene: .
J gene: TRBJ2-7
CDR3 protein: CASSLWGESGLNEQYF
CDR3 DNA: TGTGCCAGCAGCCTGTGGGGAGAAAGCGGGTTAAACGAGCAGTACTTC